The TCR beta chain described here comes from a study of PD-1 blockade in mismatch repair-deficient tumors. The CDR3 runs to 16 residues. Germline V gene sequence: CDR1 MNHNY, CDR2 SVGAGI (reference sequence). The V gene end was trimmed by 6 bases and the J gene end by 1 base; junction bases not matched to a gene: 10. All patients were mismatch repair deficient, assessed by either PCR or immunohistochemistry. TCRs were sequenced from a few patients responding to pembrolizumab. TCRdb's table, derived via immunoSEQ multiplex PCR, lists solely in-frame clones and lacks some. The repertoire has some 120,000 clones, approximately 86% of them found once; the top ten carry roughly 13%.

The chain combines TRBV6-6 with TRBJ2-7, with 9 bases fitting TRBD1. This sequence originates from an adult with mismatch repair-deficient cancer. Source: peripheral blood, taken 44 weeks after starting pembrolizumab. CDR3 DNA sequence: TGTGCCAGCAGCTCCTGGGGGGACAGGGCTTCCTACGAGCAGTACTTC. Translated, it gives CASSSWGDRASYEQYF.